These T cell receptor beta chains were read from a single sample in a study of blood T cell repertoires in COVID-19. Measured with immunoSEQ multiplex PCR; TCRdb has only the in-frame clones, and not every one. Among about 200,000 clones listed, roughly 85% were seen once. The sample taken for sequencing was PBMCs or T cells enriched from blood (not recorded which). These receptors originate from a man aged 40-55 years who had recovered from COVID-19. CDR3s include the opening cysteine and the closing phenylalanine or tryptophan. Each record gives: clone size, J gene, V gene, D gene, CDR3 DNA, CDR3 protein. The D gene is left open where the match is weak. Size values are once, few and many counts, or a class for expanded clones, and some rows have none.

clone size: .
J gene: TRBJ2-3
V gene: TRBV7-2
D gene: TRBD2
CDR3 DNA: TGTGCCAGCAGCTTAGCGCAAACTAGCGGGGAGACAGATACGCAGTATTTT
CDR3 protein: CASSLAQTSGETDTQYF

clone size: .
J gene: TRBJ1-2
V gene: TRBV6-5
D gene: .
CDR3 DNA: TGTGCCAGTCTCCCTTTAGGGAGTCCTATCTATGGCTACACCTTC
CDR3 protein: CASLPLGSPIYGYTF

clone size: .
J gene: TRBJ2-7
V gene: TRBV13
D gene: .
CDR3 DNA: TGTGCCAGCAGCTCTGGTGGGGGCGGCTACGAGCAGTACTTC
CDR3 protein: CASSSGGGGYEQYF

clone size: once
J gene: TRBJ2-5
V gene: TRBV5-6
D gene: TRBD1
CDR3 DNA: TGTGCCAGCAGCTTGAGGGGGCGGCAAGAGACCCAGTACTTC
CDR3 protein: CASSLRGRQETQYF

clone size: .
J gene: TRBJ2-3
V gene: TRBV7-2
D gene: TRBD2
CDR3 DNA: TGTGCCAGCAGCTCACTAGCGGGAGTTAGCACAGATACGCAGTATTTT
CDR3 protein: CASSSLAGVSTDTQYF

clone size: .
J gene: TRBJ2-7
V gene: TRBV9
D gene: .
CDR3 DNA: TGTGCCAGCAGCGTCAACCCTAGCTTCTCCGAGCAGTACTTC
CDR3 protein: CASSVNPSFSEQYF

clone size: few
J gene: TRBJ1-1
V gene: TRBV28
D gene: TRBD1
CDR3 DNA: TGTGCCAGCAGTTTATGGGGACAGGCTGTAGAAGCTTTCTTT
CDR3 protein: CASSLWGQAVEAFF

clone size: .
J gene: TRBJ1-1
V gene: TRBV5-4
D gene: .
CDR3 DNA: TGTGCCAGCAGCTTAGCCAGGGTAAACACTGAAGCTTTCTTT
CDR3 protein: CASSLARVNTEAFF

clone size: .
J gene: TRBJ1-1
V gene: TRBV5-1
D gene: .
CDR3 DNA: TGCGCCAGCAGCTCTTCAGGGTACACTGAAGCTTTCTTT
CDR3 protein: CASSSSGYTEAFF

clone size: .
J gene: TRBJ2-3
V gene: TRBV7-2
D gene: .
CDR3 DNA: TGTGCCAGCAGCTTAGGGGCCACAGATACGCAGTATTTT
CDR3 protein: CASSLGATDTQYF